The 27 T cell receptor beta chains in this list originate from one sample, sequenced in a study of cytomegalovirus exposure and HLA in healthy donors. The PCR employed 60 Vbeta primers together with 13 Jbeta primers. Sequenced by immunoSEQ multiplex PCR; TCRdb stores in-frame clones only, minus some. The profile covers approximately 180,000 clones, with about 76% appearing a single time and roughly 1.5% taken by the ten largest. Material for sequencing was PBMCs. These TCRs come from a woman in her fifties or sixties in good health and CMV-seronegative.

The V call is TRBV7-2, the J call TRBJ2-5; the D is unclear. Trimming shortened V by 4 bases and J by 5 bases, and 8 bases separated the two germline ends. Germline V lookup: CDR1 SGHTA, CDR2 FQGNSA. The CDR3 sequence is 12 residues long. CDR3 in amino acids: CASSYSRETQYF. The CDR3 coding sequence is TGTGCCAGCAGCTACTCTAGGGAGACCCAGTACTTC.

This chain links TRBV6-1 with TRBJ1-5; D uncertain. Trimming stripped 1 base from V and 2 bases from J, with 9 bases between. Germline values: CDR1 MNHNS, CDR2 SASEGT. The length of the CDR3 is 15 residues. The CDR3 region is CASSEVRAGNQPQHF. The DNA for the CDR3 is TGTGCCAGCAGTGAAGTACGAGCGGGCAATCAGCCCCAGCATTTT.

The chain recombines TRBV18 with TRBJ2-7, with D possibly being TRBD2 (7 bases). V lost 5 bases and J lost 5, with 19 bases in between. CDR3 length: 15 amino acids. Germline V gives CDR1 KGHSH, CDR2 LQKENI. The CDR3 spells CASSVTGRVRNEQYF. CDR3 sequence (DNA): TGTGCCAGCTCAGTTACAGGGAGGGTAAGGAACGAGCAGTACTTC. Drawing the rest from reference TRBV18 and TRBJ2-7, the complete variable domain is NAGVMQNPRHLVRRRGQEARLRCSPMKGHSHVYWYRQLPEEGLKFMVYLQKENIIDESGMPKERFSAEFPKEGPSILRIQQVVRGDSAAYFCASSVTGRVRNEQYFGPGTRLTVT.

The chain links TRBV6-4 to TRBJ1-1, with D possibly matching TRBD1 (5 bases). The CDR3 has 15 amino acids. Germline loops: CDR1 MRHNA, CDR2 SNTAGT. Trimming stripped 6 bases from V and 3 bases from J, with 17 bases between. The CDR3: CASSPSWGRDTEAFF. The CDR3 region has the DNA TGTGCCAGCAGCCCCTCTTGGGGCCGGGACACTGAAGCTTTCTTT.

The chain joins TRBV4-3 to TRBJ2-3; D might be TRBD2 (6 bases). V was trimmed by 3 bases and J by 1 base, leaving 14 bases between them. The germline V gene has CDR1 LGHNA and CDR2 YSLEER. This CDR3 spans 16 amino acids. For the CDR3, the DNA is TGCGCCAGCAGCCACCTTAGCGGTAAGGGCACAGATACGCAGTATTTT. The encoded protein is CASSHLSGKGTDTQYF.

J is TRBJ1-1 and V is TRBV2, with 9 bases lining up with TRBD1. The CDR3 is made up of 13 amino acids. From germline, CDR1 is SNHLY and CDR2 FYNNEI. With V trimmed by 7 bases and J by 1 base, 1 base remained unmatched. The chain's CDR3 is CASKDRGNTEAFF. CDR3 nucleotides: TGTGCCAGCAAGGACAGGGGGAACACTGAAGCTTTCTTT.

This chain joins TRBV9 and TRBJ1-2, with 8 bases lining up with TRBD1. CDR1 and CDR2 from the germline V gene are SGDLS and YYNGEE. The CDR3 consists of 16 residues. Unmatched junction bases numbered 16, after V lost 4 bases and J lost 8 bases. The CDR3 region has the DNA TGTGCCAGCAGCCCAGGGGGCACACCTGGGCGGGGAGGCTACACCTTC. The encoded protein is CASSPGGTPGRGGYTF.

This clone was picked up one time. CDR3 amino acids: CASARTSGDQQYF. In nucleotides, the CDR3 is TGTGCCAGTGCCCGGACTAGCGGGGATCAGCAGTACTTC. This rearrangement joins TRBV19 to TRBJ2-7, with 12 bases matching TRBD2. This CDR3 region has 13 residues. Trimming cost V 8 bases and J 8 bases; bases outside gene matches: 7. The V gene's germline CDR1 is LNHDA and CDR2 SQIVND (reference sequence).

This clone was seen a few times. The chain combines TRBV4-3 with TRBJ1-6; 7 nucleotides match TRBD1. Per germline, CDR1 LGHNA and CDR2 YSLEER. V lost 1 base, J lost 9 bases, and 9 bases stayed unmatched. The CDR3 is made up of 16 amino acids. This chain's CDR3 is CASSQAPGGTPSPLHF. The CDR3 coding sequence is TGCGCCAGCAGCCAAGCTCCAGGGGGTACGCCTTCACCCCTCCACTTT.

The chain employs TRBV6-5 and TRBJ1-4, with 9 positions matching TRBD1. The CDR3 extends over 14 amino acids. Germline V lookup: CDR1 MNHEY, CDR2 SVGAGI. V dropped 2 bases and J dropped 8; count of bases not matched to a gene: 3. This CDR3 is CASSYGTGQEKLFF. CDR3 nucleotides: TGTGCCAGCAGTTACGGGACAGGGCAAGAAAAACTGTTTTTT.

In this sample, this clone turned up a few times. The V gene is TRBV6-6, the J gene TRBJ1-1; no clear D gene. V dropped 2 bases and J dropped 3 bases, with 7 bases sitting between them. The CDR3 sequence is 13 residues long. Germline CDR1 reads MNHNY; CDR2 reads SVGAGI (reference sequence). CDR3 in amino acids: CASSYRGYTEAFF. The CDR3, as DNA: TGTGCCAGCAGTTACAGAGGGTACACTGAAGCTTTCTTT.

The V gene is TRBV28, the J gene TRBJ1-2; 10 bases align to TRBD1. J gave up 7 bases and V 4 bases, and 6 bases lay outside the gene matches. This CDR3 is 14 amino acids long. Germline CDR1 is MDHEN and CDR2 is SYDVKM. The CDR3 protein is CASSYPGQGGGYTF. DNA for the CDR3: TGTGCCAGCAGTTACCCCGGACAGGGGGGTGGCTACACCTTC.

The V and J genes are TRBV7-2 and TRBJ2-5; D gene uncertain. Germline V gene sequence: CDR1 SGHTA, CDR2 FQGNSA. V dropped 5 bases and J dropped 2 bases, with 12 bases sitting between them. The CDR3 totals 14 residues. The CDR3 nucleotides are TGTGCCAGCAGCCGTGACTGGAAACAAGAGACCCAGTACTTC. It specifies CASSRDWKQETQYF.

The chain couples TRBV14 to TRBJ2-3; D possibly corresponds to TRBD2 (5 bases). CDR1 SGHDN and CDR2 FVKESK come from the germline V gene. Trimming removed 4 bases at V and 8 bases at J, with 10 bases between. This CDR3 comprises 12 residues. The CDR3 region is CASSPGEGTQYF. In DNA, the CDR3 is TGTGCCAGCAGCCCTGGCGAGGGTACGCAGTATTTT.

The DNA for the CDR3 is TGTGCCAGCAGCTTGGACACCCTGATTGGGCAGCCCCAGCATTTT. This sequence encodes CASSLDTLIGQPQHF. The chain uses TRBV7-2 and TRBJ1-5, with TRBD1 as a possible D gene (5 bases). Germline V CDR1 and CDR2: SGHTA, FQGNSA. This CDR3 region has 15 residues. Trimming cost V 3 bases and J 7 bases, with 16 bases left between them.

The chain carries TRBV6-6 and TRBJ1-1; no reliable D call. Between the trimmed V and J ends, which lost 2 bases and 8 bases, there was a span of 9 bases. The CDR3 loop spans 12 amino acids. Germline CDR1 MNHNY, CDR2 SVGAGI (reference sequence). Here the CDR3 reads CASSYPGLEAFF. The CDR3 DNA is TGTGCCAGCAGTTACCCAGGACTGGAAGCTTTCTTT.

The chain couples TRBV11-1 to TRBJ2-3; possible D gene TRBD1, 6 bases. The CDR3 length is 14 residues. CDR1 and CDR2 from the germline V gene are SGHAT and FQDESV (reference sequence). Trimming removed 4 bases at V and 3 bases at J, with 11 bases between. DNA for the CDR3: TGTGCCAGCAGCTGGGCCAGGGGTACAGATACGCAGTATTTT. Protein: CASSWARGTDTQYF. The variable domain in full, with the rest retrieved from reference TRBV11-1 and TRBJ2-3, is EAEVAQSPRYKITEKSQAVAFWCDPISGHATLYWYRQILGQGPELLVQFQDESVVDDSQLPKDRFSAERLKGVDSTLKIQPAELGDSAMYLCASSWARGTDTQYFGPGTRLTVL.

This chain joins TRBV28 and TRBJ1-3; 10 bases align to TRBD1. After removal of 3 bases from V and 0 bases from J, the junction contained 2 bases not matched to a gene. Germline V gene data show CDR1 as MDHEN and CDR2 as SYDVKM. The CDR3 consists of 16 residues. The CDR3 DNA reads as TGTGCCAGCAGTTTCGGACAGGGGGTCTCTGGAAACACCATATATTTT. Translation gives CASSFGQGVSGNTIYF.

The CDR3 sequence is CASSLSVAERRETQYF. In DNA, the CDR3 is TGTGCCAGCAGCTTATCGGTAGCGGAGAGACGAGAGACCCAGTACTTC. V is TRBV7-2 and J is TRBJ2-5, with a weak D call TRBD2 (6 bases). V was shortened by 2 bases and J by 4 bases, with 17 bases between the two germline ends. The CDR3 has 16 residues. Per the germline V gene, CDR1 is SGHTA and CDR2 is FQGNSA.

This chain links TRBV28 with TRBJ2-3, with 7 bases fitting TRBD1. After removal of 7 bases from V and 0 bases from J, the junction contained 10 bases not matched to a gene. Per germline, CDR1 MDHEN and CDR2 SYDVKM. The CDR3 covers 16 residues. CDR3 sequence reads: CASNFLGTESTDTQYF. DNA of the CDR3: TGTGCCAGCAACTTCCTCGGGACAGAGAGCACAGATACGCAGTATTTT.

The chain carries TRBV25-1 and TRBJ2-1, with 11 bases lining up with TRBD2. The CDR3 is 15 residues long. Germline CDR1 is MGHDK and CDR2 is SYGVNS. The trim removed 4 bases at V and 6 bases at J, leaving 5 bases unmatched. The chain's CDR3 is CASSAGLAAFNEQFF. In nucleotides, the CDR3 is TGTGCCAGCAGTGCGGGACTAGCGGCCTTCAATGAGCAGTTCTTC.

The chain couples TRBV4-1 to TRBJ1-2, with a possible D match to TRBD1 (6 bases). V lost 1 base, J lost 8 bases, and 20 bases lay in between. The CDR3 runs 16 residues. Germline V lookup: CDR1 MGHRA, CDR2 YSYEKL. The CDR3 sequence: CASSQGRGTSSEGYTF. The CDR3 nucleotides read TGCGCCAGCAGCCAAGGAAGGGGGACGTCCTCAGAGGGCTACACCTTC.

The chain combines TRBV27 with TRBJ1-6; weak D call: TRBD1 (5 bases). Germline V lookup: CDR1 MNHEY, CDR2 SMNVEV (reference sequence). V was cut by 6 bases and J by 5 bases, with 14 bases left in between. There are 15 residues in the CDR3. CDR3 DNA: TGTGCCAGCAGGATAGGGGTTTGGGATAATTCACCCCTCCACTTT. Translating gives CASRIGVWDNSPLHF.

This clone has a single count. The chain combines TRBV6-4 with TRBJ2-1; 12 nucleotides agree with TRBD2. The V gene end was trimmed by 0 bases and the J gene end by 8 bases; junction bases not matched to a gene: 8. CDR3 length equals 17 residues. Germline V gives CDR1 MRHNA, CDR2 SNTAGT. This CDR3 reads CASSDSLRLAGADEQFF. The CDR3 bases are TGTGCCAGCAGTGACTCCCTACGACTAGCGGGAGCCGATGAGCAGTTCTTC.

The chain has TRBV19 and TRBJ1-4; weak D call: TRBD1 (6 bases). V was pared by 3 bases and J by 3 bases, with 11 bases between. Germline-derived CDR1 and CDR2 are LNHDA and SQIVND (reference sequence). This CDR3 has 15 residues. This CDR3 is CASSILGQANEKLFF. CDR3 nucleotide sequence: TGTGCCAGTAGTATCCTGGGACAAGCTAATGAAAAACTGTTTTTT.

This chain joins TRBV7-2 and TRBJ1-1; 7 bases map to TRBD1. There are 12 residues in the CDR3. Germline CDR1 SGHTA, CDR2 FQGNSA. The junction had 5 bases not matched to a gene; V was cut back by 5 bases and J by 8 bases. The CDR3 here is CASSRTGSEAFF. In nucleotides, the CDR3 is TGTGCCAGCAGCCGGACAGGTTCCGAAGCTTTCTTT.

The chain employs TRBV5-1 and TRBJ1-1, with 7 bases fitting TRBD1. The germline CDR1 and CDR2 sequences are SGHRS and YFSETQ. The ends lost 0 bases at V and 5 bases at J; junction bases unmatched: 13. This CDR3 has 17 residues. The chain's CDR3 is CASSLGRQGVIRTEAFF. The DNA for the CDR3 is TGCGCCAGCAGCTTGGGCCGGCAGGGGGTGATCCGAACTGAAGCTTTCTTT.